This T cell receptor (beta chain) comes out of a study of spatial heterogeneity in lung cancer. Turning to the study itself: Sequences of the beta chain were consistently detected in greater numbers than alpha-chain sequences.

CDR3 length equals 12 residues. V was clipped by 8 bases and J by 2 bases, with 6 bases between them. Germline assignment: CDR1 LNHDA and CDR2 SQIVND (reference sequence). Time point given: sample taken at primary tumor resection. Sequencing covered unsorted whole RNA taken from tumor, nontumor lung or frozen PBMC. TCRdb re-called the 5' RACE reads with MiXCR, one entry per CDR3 protein. The sample yields roughly 48,000 distinct CDR3 sequences, approximately 10% seen once. This receptor was identified in a female donor with early-stage non-small cell lung cancer. Source: PBMCs, taken at surgery. The rearrangement uses TRBV19 and TRBJ1-4, with no clear D. The CDR3 is CASSATNEKLFF. The DNA for the CDR3 is TGTGCCAGTTCGGCGACTAATGAAAAACTGTTTTTT. The variable domain in full, with the rest retrieved from reference TRBV19 and TRBJ1-4, is DGGITQSPKYLFRKEGQNVTLSCEQNLNHDAMYWYRQDPGQGLRLIYYSQIVNDFQKGDIAEGYSVSREKKESFPLTVTSAQKNPTAFYLCASSATNEKLFFGSGTQLSVL.